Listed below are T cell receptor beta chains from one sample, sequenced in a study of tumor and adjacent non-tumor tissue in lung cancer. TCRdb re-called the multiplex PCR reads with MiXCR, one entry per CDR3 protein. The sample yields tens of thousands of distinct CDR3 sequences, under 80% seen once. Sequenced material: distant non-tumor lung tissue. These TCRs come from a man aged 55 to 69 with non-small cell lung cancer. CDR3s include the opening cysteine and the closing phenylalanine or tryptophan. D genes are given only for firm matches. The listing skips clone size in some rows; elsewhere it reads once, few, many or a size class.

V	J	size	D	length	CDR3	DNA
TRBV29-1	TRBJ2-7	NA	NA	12	CSVEDSPGDLYF	TGCAGCGTTGAAGATAGCCCAGGCGACCTGTACTTC
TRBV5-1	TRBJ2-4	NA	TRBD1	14	CTSSSGTGGNIQYF	TGCACCAGCAGCTCTGGGACAGGGGGAAACATTCAGTACTTC
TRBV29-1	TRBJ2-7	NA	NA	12	CSVEYSGDQQCF	TGCAGCGTTGAGTATAGTGGGGACCAGCAGTGCTTC
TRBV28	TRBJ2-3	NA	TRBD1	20	CASSLPLEQQGQRSTDTQYF	TGTGCCAGCAGTCTCCCCCTAGAACAACAGGGACAGAGATCCACAGATACGCAGTATTTT
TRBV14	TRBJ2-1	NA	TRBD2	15	CASSKIGLEYNEQSF	TGTGCCAGCAGCAAGATCGGACTAGAGTACAATGAGCAGTCCTTC
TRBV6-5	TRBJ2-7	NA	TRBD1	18	CVSSYLKPEETGPMKQYF	TGTGTCAGCAGTTACTTGAAACCCGAAGAGACAGGGCCGATGAAGCAGTACTTC
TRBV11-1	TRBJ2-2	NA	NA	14	CASSYTSGIGEPFF	TGTGCCAGCAGCTATACTAGTGGCATAGGTGAGCCGTTTTTT
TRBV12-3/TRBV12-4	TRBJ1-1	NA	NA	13	CASSLAGGTEAIF	TGTGCCAGCAGTTTAGCAGGGGGGACTGAAGCTATCTTT
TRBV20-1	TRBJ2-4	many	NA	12	CSAIPPRNIQYF	TGCAGTGCTATTCCCCCCCGCAACATTCAGTACTTC
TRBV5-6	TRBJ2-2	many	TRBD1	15	CASSYGTGMTGELFF	TGTGCCAGCAGCTACGGGACAGGGATGACCGGGGAGCTGTTTTTT
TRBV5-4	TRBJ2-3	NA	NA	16	CAGNPIELEPEDTQYF	TGTGCCGGCAACCCTATCGAGCTGGAGCCGGAAGATACGCAGTATTTT
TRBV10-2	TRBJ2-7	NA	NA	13	CATSGGRDNKQYF	TGCGCCACCAGTGGCGGCAGGGACAACAAGCAGTACTTC
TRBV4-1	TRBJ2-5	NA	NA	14	CASSQEGSTETQYF	TGCGCCAGCAGCCAAGAGGGGTCCACAGAGACCCAGTACTTC
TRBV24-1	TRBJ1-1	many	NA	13	CTTSDEGSTEAFF	TGTACCACCAGTGACGAGGGGTCCACTGAAGCTTTCTTT
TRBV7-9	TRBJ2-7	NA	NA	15	CASSLPRDLDCEQYF	TGTGCGAGCAGCTTACCTCGGGACCTGGACTGCGAGCAGTACTTC
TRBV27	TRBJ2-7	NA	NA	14	CASSLVQGTYEHYF	TGTGCCAGCAGTTTAGTGCAGGGGACCTACGAGCACTACTTC
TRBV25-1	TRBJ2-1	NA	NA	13	CDSSRDQCNEQFF	TGTGACAGCAGCCGGGACCAGTGCAATGAGCAGTTCTTC